This is a list of T cell receptor beta chains from one sample in a study of cytomegalovirus exposure and HLA in healthy donors. The method was immunoSEQ multiplex PCR; TCRdb's version includes in-frame clones alone and lacks a portion of them. Seen here are 90,000 to 110,000 clones, roughly 80% observed once, and the top ten hold 6.9%. The sequenced sample consisted of PBMCs. Receptor source: a man younger than 45 in good health and CMV-seropositive. The CDR3 runs from the conserved cysteine through the conserved F or W. The D gene is left open where the match is weak. Size tells how often a clone was seen (once, few, many) or the class of an expanded clone, and some rows leave it out.

d_gene	abundance	v_gene	j_gene	CDR3nt	CDR3aa
TRBD1	-	TRBV6-6	TRBJ2-3	TGTGCCAGCAGTCAAACAGGGGGCGCCACAGATACGCAGTATTTT	CASSQTGGATDTQYF
-	-	TRBV18	TRBJ1-4	TGTGCCAGCTCACCGGCTGCCGCTAATGAAAAACTGTTTTTT	CASSPAAANEKLFF
-	-	TRBV5-5	TRBJ1-6	TGTGCCAGCAGCGAGAATTCACCCCTCCACTTT	CASSENSPLHF
-	few	TRBV12-5	TRBJ1-1	TGTGCTAGTCTTGGCACAGGGAACATGAACACTGAAGCTTTCTTT	CASLGTGNMNTEAFF
TRBD1	few	TRBV6-5	TRBJ1-1	TGTGCCAGCAGCCCTCGGACAGGGAACACTGAAGCTTTCTTT	CASSPRTGNTEAFF
TRBD1	few	TRBV6-1	TRBJ1-5	TGTGCCGGCTTGACAGGGGGCTGGAATCAGCCCCAGCATTTT	CAGLTGGWNQPQHF
TRBD1	-	TRBV5-1	TRBJ1-1	TGCGCCAGCAGCTCCCCTTTAGGGGGCGCTGAAGCTTTCTTT	CASSSPLGGAEAFF
TRBD1	-	TRBV2	TRBJ2-7	TGTGCCAGCAGTTACGACAGGGTGGGGGAGCAGTACTTC	CASSYDRVGEQYF
TRBD1	few	TRBV29-1	TRBJ2-7	TGCAGCGTTGAAGATTTTGACAGGGCCTACGAGCAGTACTTC	CSVEDFDRAYEQYF
-	-	TRBV5-1	TRBJ2-1	TGCGCCAGCAGCTTGGGGGGGGGCCATCAGAATGAGCAGTTCTTC	CASSLGGGHQNEQFF
TRBD1	-	TRBV11-2	TRBJ1-5	TGTGCCAGCACCAGACAGGGGAAGCAGCCCCAGCATTTT	CASTRQGKQPQHF
TRBD1	-	TRBV5-1	TRBJ1-4	TGCGCCAGCAGCTTAGGACAGGGGGTGACTAATGAAAAACTGTTTTTT	CASSLGQGVTNEKLFF
TRBD1	-	TRBV28	TRBJ2-3	TGTGCCAGCAGTTTAGGTTCCGGGACAGGTTTTTCCGAAGGCTACACAGATACGCAGTATTTT	CASSLGSGTGFSEGYTDTQYF
-	-	TRBV5-1	TRBJ1-5	TGCGCCAGCAGCCCAGACACCGATCAGCCCCAGCATTTT	CASSPDTDQPQHF
-	-	TRBV27	TRBJ1-2	TGTGCCAGCAGTTACGGACAGAACTATGGCTACACCTTC	CASSYGQNYGYTF
-	-	TRBV5-4	TRBJ2-3	TGTGCCAGCAGCTTCCAGAACACAGATACGCAGTATTTT	CASSFQNTDTQYF
TRBD2	-	TRBV18	TRBJ2-5	TGTGCCAGCTCACCGTGGACTAGCGGCCAAGAGACCCAGTACTTC	CASSPWTSGQETQYF
TRBD1	-	TRBV19	TRBJ2-6	TGTGCCAGTGGGGACAGATACTCTGGGGCCAACGTCCTGACTTTC	CASGDRYSGANVLTF
-	-	TRBV7-9	TRBJ2-7	TGTGCCAGCAGCCAGGTACAGGGTTACGAGCAGTACTTC	CASSQVQGYEQYF
TRBD1	-	TRBV7-9	TRBJ1-2	TGTGCCAGCAGCTCCCTCGTGGGACAGGGGGCCGGTGGCTACACCTTC	CASSSLVGQGAGGYTF
-	few	TRBV4-2	TRBJ1-5	TGTGCCAGCAGCCCTCAAGAGGGCAATCAGCCCCAGCATTTT	CASSPQEGNQPQHF
-	-	TRBV7-2	TRBJ2-3	TGTGCCAGCAGCGCACTTTCTAGCACAGATACGCAGTATTTT	CASSALSSTDTQYF